This T cell receptor beta chain was recovered during a study of blood T cell repertoires in COVID-19 (dated by TCRdb to the early 2020s). Describing the broader study: Collaborator samples came from the United States, Italy and Spain and covered acute and convalescent phases of COVID-19. Sample metadata almost always included a de-identified subject ID, COVID-19 status, age in years and sex. The repertoires were released in a freely available public database meant as a resource for research on the immune response to SARS-CoV-2. The prospective study material was composed of cDNA or gDNA derived from T cells, B-cell-depleted T cells, or PBMCs. Where available, HLA class I and class II types were obtained from metadata supplied by the sample provider rather than from assay-based typing. Deeply sampled blood TCRbeta repertoires from subjects exposed to, actively infected with, or recovered from COVID-19 were included in the dataset. The samples were drawn from the first 160 participants of the ongoing ImmuneRACE study and from 1,254 subjects provided by 6 global collaborators. Broader findings and caveats from the paper: The quantity of clinical and demographic metadata differed by source and by participant and was supplied without curation.

As to this clone: Its target antigen remains unknown. Per-nucleotide qualities are absent, and no much larger clonotype sits a single base away.

TCRbeta CDR3 regions were amplified from genomic DNA by means of the immunoSEQ Assay, a bias-controlled multiplex PCR. Processing in the source paper ran as follows. The number of nucleated cells in each sample was estimated by amplification of reference gene primers within the assay. To quantify the absolute abundance of each unique TCRbeta CDR3 rearrangement, sequence reads were collapsed and filtered. For each sample, productive Simpson clonality was calculated by taking the square root of Simpson's diversity index across productive rearrangements. Not all clones reach the TCRdb copy of this immuneACCESS table, which keeps in-frame sequences only. Checked studies attribute under half of the gap to unresolved V genes and leave the rest unexplained. D and trimming come from the DNA, and the V and J calls and clone size come from that table. Recorded for this sample are tens of thousands of clones; about 88% of them occurred a single time. The ten biggest clones cover over 0.95% of the sample.

Relative to germline, V is missing 5 bases and J is missing 4 bases, with 7 bases of the junction outside any gene match. CDR1 MNHEY and CDR2 SVGAGI are derived from the germline V gene. The CDR3 has 15 amino acids, counting the end cysteine and phenylalanine. Solely the CDR3 DNA is kept, with 45 bases framed from the first base. Each collaborating institution followed its own protocols to collect whole blood in K2EDTA tubes. For TCRbeta analysis, collaborators shipped samples as frozen whole blood, isolated PBMCs, or DNA extracted from either of those sample types. This receptor was taken from a man in his 60s with acute or convalescent COVID-19. The sample comprised peripheral blood. The chain is encoded by TRBV6-5 joined to TRBJ1-3, with 8 middle bases fitting TRBD1. This receptor carries the CDR3 CASSRQGMSGNTIYF. The sequence in DNA is TGTGCCAGCAGTCGACAGGGGATGTCAGGAAACACCATATATTTT.